A selection of T cell receptor beta chains follows, all from one sample in a study of regulatory T cells in long-lasting Graves disease. TCRdb re-called the multiplex PCR reads with MiXCR, one entry per CDR3 protein. The table has roughly 380,000 distinct CDR3 sequences, 16% seen once; the top ten hold roughly 30%. These data were also filed under a second study, of T cells in Graves' hyperthyroidism and ophthalmopathy.

The sample here was peripheral blood mononuclear cells (PBMCs), taken at new diagnosis, from a patient treated with antithyroid drugs. The source of these receptors is a man between 40 and 49 years old with Graves disease. Both conserved end residues are part of each CDR3. The D gene is left open where the match is weak. Where a row states a size, it is once, few, many or the class of an expanded clone; other rows omit it.

v_gene	abundance	d_gene	j_gene	CDR3aa	CDR3nt
TRBV20-1	many	NA	TRBJ1-6	CSAPKTVSNTSPLHF	TGCAGTGCCCCCAAAACGGTCTCGAATACTTCACCCCTCCACTTT
TRBV4-1	many	TRBD1	TRBJ2-7	CASSQGTGEYYEQYF	TGTGCCAGCAGCCAAGGGACAGGGGAGTACTACGAGCAGTACTTC
TRBV5-1	once	TRBD1	TRBJ2-7	CASSYDRARFSYEQYF	TGCGCCAGCAGCTATGACAGGGCGCGATTTTCCTACGAGCAGTACTTC
TRBV18	NA	NA	TRBJ2-3	CASSPGGAHTQYF	TGTGCCAGCTCACCGGGGGGGGCTCATACGCAGTATTTT
TRBV3-1	many	NA	TRBJ1-1	CASSQVTGRGFTEAFF	TGTGCCAGCAGCCAAGTTACGGGGCGAGGGTTCACTGAAGCTTTCTTT
TRBV28	many	NA	TRBJ1-3	CASSLVRNSGNTIYF	TGTGCCAGCAGTTTAGTTAGGAACTCTGGAAACACCATATATTTT
TRBV6-1	many	NA	TRBJ2-7	CASSEDGRSSYEQYF	TGTGCCAGCAGTGAAGATGGGCGGTCCTCCTACGAGCAGTACTTC
TRBV2	many	NA	TRBJ1-1	CASSEGAGTEAFF	TGTGCCAGCAGTGAGGGTGCGGGCACTGAAGCTTTCTTT
TRBV30	many	TRBD2	TRBJ2-5	CAWSPSGGETQYF	TGTGCCTGGAGTCCTAGCGGGGGGGAGACCCAGTACTTC
TRBV12-3/TRBV12-4	many	NA	TRBJ2-7	CASSISGAPAYEQYF	TGTGCCAGCAGTATCTCAGGGGCGCCGGCCTACGAGCAGTACTTC
TRBV28	NA	TRBD2	TRBJ2-1	CASSSSTGTSSYNEQFF	TGTGCCAGCAGTTCCTCAACCGGGACTAGCTCCTACAATGAGCAGTTCTTC
TRBV20-1	many	NA	TRBJ1-5	CSAGNPWQNNQPQHF	TGCAGTGCAGGAAACCCGTGGCAGAACAATCAGCCCCAGCATTTT
TRBV13	NA	NA	TRBJ1-1	CASSPANGVSPGAFPEAFF	TGTGCCAGCAGCCCTGCGAATGGTGTTTCTCCTGGGGCCTTCCCTGAAGCTTTCTTT
TRBV20-1	NA	NA	TRBJ2-7	CSARGEGQGEQYF	TGCAGTGCTAGGGGCGAGGGTCAGGGCGAGCAGTACTTC
TRBV5-5	NA	TRBD1	TRBJ1-4	CASSLATGQGVATNEKLFF	TGTGCCAGCAGCTTGGCCACGGGACAGGGAGTCGCGACTAATGAAAAACTGTTTTTT
TRBV5-1	many	TRBD1	TRBJ1-1	CASSLYQGAENTEAFF	TGCGCCAGCAGCTTGTATCAGGGGGCGGAGAACACTGAAGCTTTCTTT
TRBV24-1	NA	TRBD1	TRBJ2-7	CATSDGLGQGLDRQYF	TGTGCCACCAGTGATGGCCTTGGACAGGGTTTGGACAGGCAGTACTTC
TRBV19	NA	NA	TRBJ2-3	CASSPDADTQYF	TGTGCCAGTAGTCCGGACGCTGATACGCAGTATTTT
TRBV20-1	few	NA	TRBJ2-5	CSARLPRAGETQYF	TGCAGTGCTAGATTACCCAGGGCGGGAGAGACCCAGTACTTC
TRBV2	many	TRBD2	TRBJ2-7	CASTERLAGERTYEQYF	TGTGCCAGCACCGAAAGGCTAGCGGGGGAGCGAACCTACGAGCAGTACTTC
TRBV27	many	TRBD2	TRBJ2-7	CASTASGGAYEQYF	TGTGCCAGCACCGCTAGCGGGGGGGCCTACGAGCAGTACTTC
TRBV28	NA	TRBD1	TRBJ1-5	CASRGTGWGNQPQHF	TGTGCCAGCAGAGGGACAGGGTGGGGAAATCAGCCCCAGCATTTT
TRBV28	many	NA	TRBJ1-6	CASSLFHNSPLHF	TGTGCCAGCAGTTTATTCCATAATTCACCCCTCCACTTT
TRBV3-1	many	NA	TRBJ2-1	CASRDRNSYNEQFF	TGTGCCAGCAGGGATAGGAACTCCTACAATGAGCAGTTCTTC
TRBV11-2	many	TRBD1	TRBJ1-1	CASSVLTGDGANTEAFF	TGTGCCAGCAGCGTACTAACAGGGGACGGGGCGAACACTGAAGCTTTCTTT
TRBV18	many	NA	TRBJ1-1	CASSPSLFSQPGAFF	TGTGCCAGCTCACCCAGCTTGTTTAGCCAACCTGGAGCTTTCTTT
TRBV28	NA	NA	TRBJ2-3	CASSFPFTDTQYF	TGTGCCAGCAGTTTTCCCTTCACAGATACGCAGTATTTT
TRBV5-1	NA	NA	TRBJ2-7	CASSLAGTHSYEQYF	TGCGCCAGCAGCTTAGCCGGGACTCACTCCTACGAGCAGTACTTC
TRBV30	NA	NA	TRBJ2-4	CAWSVSRNSENIQYF	TGTGCCTGGAGTGTAAGCAGAAACTCCGAAAACATTCAGTACTTC
TRBV12-3/TRBV12-4	many	NA	TRBJ1-2	CASSQGQSYGYTF	TGTGCCAGCAGTCAAGGACAGTCCTATGGCTACACCTTC
TRBV2	NA	NA	TRBJ1-6	CASWPGFSYNSPLHF	TGTGCCAGCTGGCCAGGGTTCTCCTATAATTCACCCCTCCACTTT
TRBV7-2	many	NA	TRBJ2-5	CASSLDPLAQGTQYF	TGTGCCAGCAGCTTAGACCCCCTCGCCCAGGGGACCCAGTACTTC
TRBV7-6	few	NA	TRBJ2-1	CASSIGLYNEQFF	TGTGCCAGCAGCATCGGACTGTACAATGAGCAGTTCTTC
TRBV18	many	NA	TRBJ1-5	CASSPNGNNQPQHF	TGTGCCAGCTCACCTAACGGCAACAATCAGCCCCAGCATTTT
TRBV30	many	NA	TRBJ1-5	CAWSPGGGSNQPQHF	TGTGCCTGGAGCCCGGGCGGGGGTAGCAATCAGCCCCAGCATTTT
TRBV5-1	many	NA	TRBJ1-2	CASSLEFTGDYGYTF	TGCGCCAGCAGCTTGGAGTTTACAGGCGACTATGGCTACACCTTC
TRBV28	once	TRBD1	TRBJ1-5	CASSSPDRAVQHF	TGTGCCAGCAGTTCCCCGGACAGGGCAGTCCAGCATTTT
TRBV20-1	NA	NA	TRBJ2-2	CSALRLMSRGTGELFF	TGCAGTGCTCTACGCCTGATGTCACGGGGGACCGGGGAGCTGTTTTTT
TRBV24-1	many	TRBD2	TRBJ2-3	CATGRVGGSTDTQYF	TGTGCCACCGGGAGGGTTGGAGGTAGCACAGATACGCAGTATTTT
TRBV20-1	many	NA	TRBJ2-3	CSAREGGIDTQYF	TGCAGTGCTAGGGAAGGGGGGATAGATACGCAGTATTTT
TRBV12-3/TRBV12-4	many	TRBD1	TRBJ2-2	CASSFWTGMAGELFF	TGTGCCAGCAGTTTCTGGACAGGGATGGCCGGGGAGCTGTTTTTT
TRBV2	many	NA	TRBJ2-3	CASKRGSRDTQYF	TGTGCCAGCAAACGGGGTTCAAGAGATACGCAGTATTTT
TRBV6-2/TRBV6-3	many	NA	TRBJ1-1	CASSYSTEAFF	TGTGCCAGCAGTTACTCCACTGAAGCTTTCTTT
TRBV10-3	many	NA	TRBJ1-2	CAISRDGTNYGYTF	TGTGCCATCAGTAGGGACGGAACTAACTATGGCTACACCTTC
TRBV19	many	TRBD1	TRBJ2-7	CASRDRGLNEQYF	TGTGCCAGTCGGGACAGGGGGCTCAACGAGCAGTACTTC
TRBV28	few	NA	TRBJ2-5	CASSLGDLQETQYF	TGTGCCAGCAGCCTAGGGGATCTCCAAGAGACCCAGTACTTC